These 23 T cell receptor beta chains originate from one sample sequenced in a study of T cells after yellow fever vaccination. MiXCR, run by TCRdb on the 5' RACE reads, gives a single entry per CDR3 protein. This table holds over 100,000 distinct CDR3 sequences, 7.5% to 9.5% found once. Sequencing was performed on CD8+ T cells sorted from PBMCs, taken 45 days after the yellow fever booster vaccination. Receptor source: a man in his thirties or forties who received the YFV17D yellow fever vaccine.

Many counts were recorded for this clonotype. This sequence joins TRBV7-9 and TRBJ2-3; D is unresolved. The CDR3 sequence is 15 residues long. Between the trimmed V and J ends, which lost 5 bases and 0 bases, there was a span of 12 bases. The V gene's germline CDR1 is SEHNR and CDR2 FQNEAQ (reference sequence). Here the CDR3 reads CASSLSGSSTDTQYF. DNA for the CDR3: TGTGCCAGCAGCCTCAGTGGGTCTAGCACAGATACGCAGTATTTT.

This clonotype has only a few counts. The gene calls are TRBV20-1 and TRBJ2-1, with 8 nucleotides matching TRBD2. The J segment lost 3 bases and the V segment lost 2 bases, leaving 15 bases of the junction unmatched. CDR1 DFQATT and CDR2 SNEGSKA come from the germline V gene (reference sequence). The CDR3 consists of 18 residues. Here the CDR3 reads CSARNSGSFSSHYNEQFF. In DNA form, the CDR3 reads TGCAGTGCTAGAAACAGCGGGAGTTTCAGTTCTCACTACAATGAGCAGTTCTTC.

This clonotype was seen repeatedly, ten times or more. The gene calls are TRBV5-1 and TRBJ2-1; TRBD2 matches 11 bases. The V gene end was trimmed by 5 bases and the J gene end by 2 bases; junction bases not matched to a gene: 9. This CDR3 spans 17 amino acids. Germline V gives CDR1 SGHRS, CDR2 YFSETQ. In nucleotides, the CDR3 is TGCGCCAGCAGTCCTTTAGCGGGAGGGCCCGCCTACAATGAGCAGTTCTTC. Encoded protein: CASSPLAGGPAYNEQFF. The full variable domain, rest sourced from reference TRBV5-1 and TRBJ2-1, is KAGVTQTPRYLIKTRGQQVTLSCSPISGHRSVSWYQQTPGQGLQFLFEYFSETQRNKGNFPGRFSGRQFSNSRSEMNVSTLELGDSALYLCASSPLAGGPAYNEQFFGPGTRLTVL.

In its sample, this clonotype was seen many times. CDR3 region: CSARDENYRDARQETQYF. In DNA, the CDR3 is TGCAGTGCTAGAGACGAGAATTACCGGGACGCCCGCCAAGAGACCCAGTACTTC. This rearrangement joins TRBV20-1 to TRBJ2-5; D could derive from TRBD1 or TRBD2 (5 bases each). This CDR3 has 18 residues. Trimming removed 0 bases at V and 1 base at J, with 21 bases between. Germline CDR1 reads DFQATT; CDR2 reads SNEGSKA (reference sequence).

This clonotype was recorded at least ten times. V is TRBV11-2 and J is TRBJ2-1; tentative D call: TRBD1 (6 bases). Per the germline V gene, CDR1 is SGHAT and CDR2 is FQNNGV. Between the trimmed V and J ends, which lost 1 base and 4 bases, there was a span of 11 bases. CDR3 size: 15 residues. The CDR3 nucleotides are TGTGCCAGCAGCTTAGTTAGCCAGGGGTACAATGAGCAGTTCTTC. Its protein product is CASSLVSQGYNEQFF. The full variable domain, rest sourced from reference TRBV11-2 and TRBJ2-1, is EAGVAQSPRYKIIEKRQSVAFWCNPISGHATLYWYQQILGQGPKLLIQFQNNGVVDDSQLPKDRFSAERLKGVDSTLKIQPAKLEDSAVYLCASSLVSQGYNEQFFGPGTRLTVL.

V gene TRBV13 combines with J gene TRBJ2-7; the D call may be TRBD1 or TRBD2 (5 bases each). Looked up from germline, CDR1 is PRHDT and CDR2 is FYEKMQ (reference sequence). V gave up 5 bases and J gave up 3 bases, with 17 bases separating them. The CDR3 consists of 15 residues. CDR3 DNA sequence: TGTGCCAGCAGCGAAGGGACGGAGCCCTTCTACGAGCAGTACTTC. Translated: CASSEGTEPFYEQYF.

Comments on this clonotype: This sequence may be a read error, since a much larger clone differs from it by one base. The chain couples TRBV7-9 to TRBJ2-7; no reliable D call. Germline assignment: CDR1 SEHNR and CDR2 FQNEAQ (reference sequence). The V and J ends lost 9 bases and 2 bases respectively, with 11 bases between them. CDR3 size: 12 residues. The CDR3, as DNA: TGTGCCAGAAGCCCCATAACCTACGAGCAGTACTTC. This gives the protein CARSPITYEQYF.

The chain links TRBV5-1 to TRBJ2-5; D is perhaps TRBD1 or TRBD2 (5 bases each). Germline-derived CDR1 and CDR2 are SGHRS and YFSETQ. Trimming left V 3 bases short and J 5 bases short, with 20 bases between. This CDR3 region has 16 residues. The CDR3 here is CASSWTGTDSGETQYF. For the CDR3, the DNA is TGCGCCAGCAGCTGGACCGGGACCGACAGTGGGGAGACCCAGTACTTC.

This clonotype was seen ten or more times. The rearrangement uses TRBV20-1 and TRBJ2-7; 12 nucleotides line up with TRBD2. Trimming at V came to 3 bases and at J to 7 bases, leaving 4 bases not matched to a gene. This CDR3 region has 13 residues. Germline CDR1 reads DFQATT; CDR2 reads SNEGSKA (reference sequence). The CDR3 DNA reads TGCAGTGCTAGCGGGCTAGCGGGGGGGGAGCAGTACTTC. Residues: CSASGLAGGEQYF.

This clonotype has only a few counts. CDR3 DNA: TGTGCCAGCAGCTTAGCGTGGAGACAGCCGACCGGGGAGCAGTACTTC. Translating it yields CASSLAWRQPTGEQYF. V gene TRBV7-2 combines with J gene TRBJ2-7, with D possibly matching TRBD1 (5 bases). The CDR3 runs to 16 residues. Germline assignment: CDR1 SGHTA and CDR2 FQGNSA. V dropped 0 bases and J dropped 7 bases, with 19 bases sitting between them.

This clonotype has a count of ten or more. The J gene is TRBJ2-3, the V gene TRBV27; D gene uncertain. This CDR3 spans 15 amino acids. The V gene lost 7 bases and the J gene lost 2 bases, with 16 bases spanning the gap. Germline V CDR1 and CDR2: MNHEY, SMNVEV (reference sequence). The CDR3 reads CASTVASPFTDTQYF. The CDR3 DNA is TGTGCCAGCACCGTCGCCTCCCCTTTCACAGATACGCAGTATTTT.

The sample holds many counts of this clonotype. The chain uses TRBV27 and TRBJ2-1; no firm D call. Germline V lookup: CDR1 MNHEY, CDR2 SMNVEV (reference sequence). This CDR3 has 15 residues. Trimming removed 6 bases from V and 0 bases from J, with 12 bases in between. As DNA, the CDR3 is TGTGCCAGCAGGCCTTTACCCGGCTCCTACAATGAGCAGTTCTTC. It yields the protein CASRPLPGSYNEQFF.

This clonotype was seen many times. The gene calls are TRBV29-1 and TRBJ2-7; D may be TRBD1 or TRBD2 (5 bases each). Germline assignment: CDR1 SQVTM and CDR2 ANQGSEA. Trimming took off 7 bases at V and 3 bases at J, with 13 bases between the two ends. The CDR3 covers 12 residues. CDR3 in DNA: TGCAGCGCCTGGGACGGAGACTACGAGCAGTACTTC. Protein product: CSAWDGDYEQYF.

In the case of this clonotype: A much larger clone lies one base from this, so it may be a read error. The rearrangement links TRBV2 to TRBJ2-1; D is unresolved. Germline values: CDR1 SNHLY, CDR2 FYNNEI. Trimming took off 8 bases at V and 9 bases at J, with 8 bases between the two ends. This CDR3 comprises 10 residues. Here the CDR3 DNA reads TGTGCCAGCGCTCTCACTGAGCAGTTCTTC. It yields the protein CASALTEQFF. The whole variable domain, filled in from reference TRBV2 and TRBJ2-1, reads EPEVTQTPSHQVTQMGQEVILRCVPISNHLYFYWYRQILGQKVEFLVSFYNNEISEKSEIFDDQFSVERPDGSNFTLKIRSTKLEDSAMYFCASALTEQFFGPGTRLTVL.

This clonotype was seen more than once but under ten times. The chain joins TRBV4-3 to TRBJ2-1, with D perhaps TRBD2 (6 bases). CDR1 is LGHNA, CDR2 YSLEER, per germline. The CDR3 spans 16 residues. V lost 0 bases, J lost 2 bases, and 11 bases lay in between. The CDR3 spells CASSQEGGITYNEQFF. Here the CDR3 DNA reads TGCGCCAGCAGCCAAGAAGGCGGGATAACCTACAATGAGCAGTTCTTC.

Comment on this clonotype: A much larger clonotype is one base distant, so this may be a read error. This chain connects TRBV28 to TRBJ2-1; D is uncertain. Between the trimmed V and J ends, which lost 2 bases and 11 bases, there was a span of 25 bases. In germline, CDR1 is MDHEN, CDR2 SYDVKM. This CDR3 spans 17 amino acids. The chain's CDR3 is CASSLGKGYLSGNQQFF. CDR3 DNA sequence: TGTGCCAGCAGTTTAGGGAAGGGCTATCTCTCTGGGAATCAGCAGTTCTTC.

This clonotype was counted ten times or more. CDR3 loop: CASSIVPETYEQYF. Here the CDR3 DNA reads TGTGCCAGTAGTATAGTACCAGAGACCTACGAGCAGTACTTC. The J gene is TRBJ2-7, the V gene TRBV19; D is undetermined. V lost 1 base and J 2 bases, leaving 9 bases between the germline ends. This CDR3 is 14 amino acids long. Germline V gene data show CDR1 as LNHDA and CDR2 as SQIVND (reference sequence).

This clonotype was seen ten or more times. The rearrangement uses TRBV15 and TRBJ2-1; no reliable D call. CDR3 size: 13 residues. V was cut by 5 bases and J by 6 bases, with 11 bases left in between. Germline V gives CDR1 LNHNV, CDR2 YYDKDF (reference sequence). The CDR3 DNA reads as TGTGCCACCAGCTTTTCCAGCACCAATGAGCAGTTCTTC. It yields the protein CATSFSSTNEQFF.

This clonotype was seen many times. The chain links TRBV4-1 to TRBJ2-1, with 14 nucleotides matching TRBD2. The CDR3 sequence is 20 residues long. V lost 4 bases to trimming and J lost 0 bases; unmatched junction nucleotides: 11. Germline V gene data show CDR1 as MGHRA and CDR2 as YSYEKL. CDR3 coding DNA: TGCGCCAGCAGCCCACAAGGGACTAGCGGGAGTCCTAGCTCCTACAATGAGCAGTTCTTC. This codes for CASSPQGTSGSPSSYNEQFF.

This clonotype was observed many times. V usage is TRBV20-1 and J usage is TRBJ2-1; 9 nucleotides agree with TRBD2. The length of the CDR3 is 15 residues. J was trimmed by 7 bases and V by 6 bases; bases with no gene match: 13. Germline lookup yields CDR1 DFQATT and CDR2 SNEGSKA (reference sequence). The CDR3 coding sequence is TGCAGTGCGGAGGGGGTCGGCGCGGGAGGGAATGAGCAGTTCTTC. It encodes CSAEGVGAGGNEQFF.

This clonotype was detected ten times or more. This rearrangement joins TRBV20-1 to TRBJ1-1; TRBD1 is a possible D gene (5 bases). This CDR3 comprises 15 residues. V gave up 3 bases and J gave up 0 bases, with 14 bases separating them. CDR1 is DFQATT and CDR2 is SNEGSKA in the germline V gene (reference sequence). The CDR3, as DNA: TGCAGTGCTAGTTCTTCCGGCAGGGTGAACACTGAAGCTTTCTTT. It specifies CSASSSGRVNTEAFF.

This clonotype has ten or more counts. A junction boundary mismatches the germline segment, possibly from a read error. CDR3 nucleotide sequence: TGTGCCACCAGCCCTTCCGAGGGACCCGTATTACTCTTC. It codes for CATSPSEGPVLLF. The chain is built from TRBV12-3 or TRBV12-4 and TRBJ2-1, with D perhaps being TRBD1 or TRBD2 (5 bases each). The CDR3 sequence is 13 residues long.

This clonotype was detected only a few times. The CDR3 DNA sequence: TGTGCCAGCAGCCACCCCGGCGGCTACGAGCAGTACTTC. Its translation: CASSHPGGYEQYF. V gene TRBV27 combines with J gene TRBJ2-7, with D hard to call. Germline values: CDR1 MNHEY, CDR2 SMNVEV (reference sequence). CDR3 length equals 13 residues. Trimming removed 6 bases from V and 3 bases from J, with 12 bases in between.